The clone carrying this TCR beta chain was counted only a few times. Its antigen is still unknown. This specimen comes from a study of identical twins. The cDNA had a unique molecular identifier and a template-switch universal primer site. TCRdb independently ran MiXCR on the 5' RACE reads; one entry per CDR3 protein. Of 130,000 to 150,000 distinct CDR3 sequences in the sample, around 3.5% were seen once. Study observations and caveats: Analyses based on zero insertions could be partly confounded by invariant MAIT and iNKT cells. Beta clonotypes that were abundant in cord blood contained fewer insertions, a pattern absent from memory repertoires. Sequences that were out-of-frame, alpha and twin-shared displayed an excess of low generation probability.

Germline V CDR1 and CDR2: GTSNPN, SVGIG (reference sequence). The length of the CDR3 is 15 residues. The ends were cut back, 0 bases at V and 5 bases at J, with 16 bases in the middle. This TCR derives from a man between 18 and 29 years old in good health. Sequencing was done on a sample of memory T cells sorted from blood. The rearrangement links TRBV30 to TRBJ1-2; the D gene is possibly TRBD1 (6 bases). Here the CDR3 reads CAWSVGGGGGYGYTF. Here the CDR3 DNA reads TGTGCCTGGAGTGTCGGAGGAGGGGGAGGTTATGGCTACACCTTC.